These 4 T cell receptor beta chains were all obtained from the same sample, sequenced in a study of T cells after yellow fever vaccination. TCRdb re-called the 5' RACE reads through MiXCR, storing one row per CDR3 protein. The sample carries hundreds of thousands of distinct CDR3 sequences, approximately 12% recorded once. Sequencing was performed on PBMCs, taken on the day of the yellow fever booster vaccination. These receptors all come from a man younger than 40 who received the YFV17D yellow fever vaccine.

The V and J genes are TRBV24-1 and TRBJ2-6; maybe TRBD1 (6 bases). The CDR3 covers 18 residues. CDR1 KGHDR and CDR2 SFDVKD come from the germline V gene. Trimming cost V 5 bases and J 1 base, with 17 bases left between them. The CDR3 DNA is TGTGCCACCAGTGGCATCATAACCGACAGGTCTGGGGCCAACGTCCTGACTTTC. This encodes CATSGIITDRSGANVLTF.

This chain links TRBV20-1 with TRBJ2-3; D gene unclear. Germline V lookup: CDR1 DFQATT, CDR2 SNEGSKA (reference sequence). Trimming shortened V by 6 bases and J by 10 bases, and 14 bases separated the two germline ends. The CDR3 length is 11 residues. The CDR3 sequence is CSATHSVSQYF. CDR3 bases: TGCAGTGCCACACACAGCGTATCGCAGTATTTT.

This clonotype was recorded a few times. V is TRBV7-9 and J is TRBJ2-7, with a possible D match to TRBD2 (6 bases). The V end was cut by 4 bases, the J end by 3 bases, with 13 bases between. There are 14 residues in the CDR3. The germline V gene encodes CDR1 SEHNR and CDR2 FQNEAQ (reference sequence). The CDR3 loop is CASSSGGFFYEQYF. The CDR3 DNA is TGTGCCAGCAGCTCAGGAGGGTTCTTCTACGAGCAGTACTTC. Using reference TRBV7-9 and TRBJ2-7 for the parts outside the CDR3, the full variable domain is DTGVSQNPRHKITKRGQNVTFRCDPISEHNRLYWYRQTLGQGPEFLTYFQNEAQLEKSRLLSDRFSAERPKGSFSTLEIQRTEQGDSAMYLCASSSGGFFYEQYFGPGTRLTVT.

The gene calls are TRBV12-3 or TRBV12-4 and TRBJ1-4, with no clear D. Deletions cut 3 bases from V and 8 bases from J, with 7 bases between. CDR3 length: 12 amino acids. The CDR3 bases are TGTGCCAGCAGTTTGGGGAAGGAAAAACTGTTTTTT. Translated, it gives CASSLGKEKLFF.